The 25 T cell receptor beta chains reported below all come from one sample, sequenced in a study of blood T cell repertoires in COVID-19. Assay used: immunoSEQ multiplex PCR; TCRdb lists only in-frame clones, some missing. The sample yields 160,000 or so clones, roughly 91% seen once. The specimen was peripheral blood. These receptors were obtained from a man younger than 35 with acute or convalescent COVID-19.

The rearrangement links TRBV19 to TRBJ2-7; D is possibly TRBD1 (6 bases). Germline V lookup: CDR1 LNHDA, CDR2 SQIVND (reference sequence). The CDR3 totals 16 residues. Trimming pared 4 bases from V and 2 bases from J, leaving 18 bases between. In nucleotides, the CDR3 is TGTGCCAGTAGTACCGGGACACGACTCCCTACCTACGAGCAGTACTTC. As protein: CASSTGTRLPTYEQYF.

The chain uses TRBV12-3 or TRBV12-4 and TRBJ1-1; 7 bases match TRBD1. CDR3 size: 12 residues. Trimming cost V 5 bases and J 6 bases; bases outside gene matches: 3. CDR3 protein: CASSRQGAEAFF. The CDR3 DNA reads as TGTGCCAGCAGTAGACAGGGCGCTGAAGCTTTCTTT.

The rearrangement uses TRBV4-1 and TRBJ1-4; the D gene is possibly TRBD1 (5 bases). This CDR3 spans 16 amino acids. CDR1 and CDR2 (germline): MGHRA, YSYEKL. The V end lost 4 bases, the J end lost 4 bases, and 16 bases lay between the germline ends. CDR3 in DNA: TGCGCCAGCAGCCCCCAAGGTCGGCAGGGTAATGAAAAACTGTTTTTT. Its protein product is CASSPQGRQGNEKLFF.

This clone was observed a single time. This chain joins TRBV19 and TRBJ2-3, with D hard to call. From germline, CDR1 is LNHDA and CDR2 SQIVND (reference sequence). The V gene lost 6 bases and the J gene lost 8 bases, with 9 bases spanning the gap. CDR3 size: 11 residues. CDR3 nucleotides: TGTGCCAGTAGCCACGGTAGTACGCAGTATTTT. Translated: CASSHGSTQYF.

The rearrangement uses TRBV11-2 and TRBJ2-3; 7 nucleotides match TRBD2. V shed 1 base and J 2 bases; nucleotides not matched to a gene: 6. Germline V gene lookup returns CDR1 SGHAT and CDR2 FQNNGV. CDR3 length: 16 residues. In nucleotides, the CDR3 is TGTGCCAGCAGCTTAGGTTCGGGACTAAACACAGATACGCAGTATTTT. As protein: CASSLGSGLNTDTQYF.

This clone was detected once. The CDR3 DNA is TGTGCCACCAGTGTCGGGGGGGGGAGCACAGATACGCAGTATTTT. Translation gives CATSVGGGSTDTQYF. J is TRBJ2-3 and V is TRBV24-1; TRBD2 matches 8 bases. This CDR3 has 15 residues. Germline CDR1 reads KGHDR; CDR2 reads SFDVKD. With 5 bases clipped from V and 0 bases from J, the junction kept 3 bases outside the gene matches.

In DNA, the CDR3 is TGTGCCGCGGCACTAGCGGGAGGCCCCCGGTACAATGAGCAGTTCTTC. Protein product: CAAALAGGPRYNEQFF. V usage is TRBV10-3 and J usage is TRBJ2-1; 12 bases are shared with TRBD2. The ends lost 11 bases at V and 4 bases at J; junction bases unmatched: 12. CDR1 is ENHRY and CDR2 is SYGVKD in the germline V gene. The CDR3 runs to 16 residues.

The CDR3 protein is CATSDLSGSGETQYF. The CDR3 bases are TGTGCCACCAGTGATCTTAGCGGGAGCGGGGAGACCCAGTACTTC. The rearrangement uses TRBV24-1 and TRBJ2-5; 9 positions match TRBD2. V dropped 3 bases and J dropped 5; count of bases not matched to a gene: 6. The CDR3 is 15 residues long. CDR1 KGHDR and CDR2 SFDVKD come from the germline V gene.

The J gene is TRBJ1-1, the V gene TRBV19; possible D gene TRBD1, 5 bases. V was trimmed by 5 bases and J by 3 bases, leaving 16 bases between them. This CDR3 has 15 residues. Germline V gene sequence: CDR1 LNHDA, CDR2 SQIVND (reference sequence). The CDR3 reads CASSAPPGRDTEAFF. As DNA, the CDR3 is TGTGCCAGTAGTGCACCACCGGGCAGGGACACTGAAGCTTTCTTT.

The chain employs TRBV19 and TRBJ2-3; 10 bases map to TRBD2. CDR1 and CDR2 from the germline V gene are LNHDA and SQIVND (reference sequence). The junction had 4 bases not matched to a gene; V was cut back by 1 base and J by 3 bases. The CDR3 has 16 residues. The CDR3 DNA reads TGTGCCAGTAGTATAGGGACTAGCGGTAGGACAGATACGCAGTATTTT. Amino acid sequence: CASSIGTSGRTDTQYF.

In its sample, this clone was seen once. J is TRBJ2-3 and V is TRBV5-4, with a tentative D call TRBD2 (6 bases). Germline CDR1 is SGHNT and CDR2 is YYREEE (reference sequence). The CDR3 has 16 amino acids. V dropped 3 bases and J dropped 1 base, with 15 bases sitting between them. CDR3 DNA sequence: TGTGCCAGCAGCTCCTACACTAGCTGGCGCACAGATACGCAGTATTTT. It yields the protein CASSSYTSWRTDTQYF.

J is TRBJ2-7 and V is TRBV13; 10 bases align to TRBD1. Per the germline V gene, CDR1 is PRHDT and CDR2 is FYEKMQ (reference sequence). The V gene end was trimmed by 4 bases and the J gene end by 3 bases; junction bases not matched to a gene: 3. The CDR3 is made up of 14 amino acids. The CDR3 coding sequence is TGTGCCAGCAGCTCCGGGACAGGGGACTACGAGCAGTACTTC. It is translated as CASSSGTGDYEQYF.

V gene TRBV7-8 combines with J gene TRBJ1-5, with a weak D call TRBD1 (5 bases). Trimming pared 5 bases from V and 7 bases from J, leaving 9 bases between. Germline loops: CDR1 SGHVS, CDR2 FQNEAQ. The CDR3 loop spans 12 amino acids. CDR3 in amino acids: CASSAPGQPQHF. The CDR3 DNA follows: TGTGCCAGCAGCGCACCAGGGCAGCCCCAGCATTTT.

In nucleotides, the CDR3 is TGTGCCACCACGTCTGCTACCACCGGGGAGCTGTTTTTT. Translated, it gives CATTSATTGELFF. This rearrangement joins TRBV24-1 to TRBJ2-2; no clear D. The CDR3 length is 13 residues. The ends were cut back, 8 bases at V and 4 bases at J, with 10 bases in the middle. CDR1 and CDR2 (germline): KGHDR, SFDVKD.

This rearrangement joins TRBV5-1 to TRBJ1-1; D is unclear. The CDR3 contains 15 residues. V lost 0 bases, J lost 1 base, and 10 bases lay in between. The germline V gene has CDR1 SGHRS and CDR2 YFSETQ. The CDR3 protein is CASSLGGTENTEAFF. As DNA, the CDR3 is TGCGCCAGCAGCTTGGGTGGCACAGAGAACACTGAAGCTTTCTTT.

V usage is TRBV10-3 and J usage is TRBJ1-1; no definite D call. There are 12 residues in the CDR3. V lost 9 bases and J lost 3, with 11 bases in between. The germline CDR1 and CDR2 sequences are ENHRY and SYGVKD. The CDR3 DNA reads TGTGCCATAGGCGGGAGGGACACTGAAGCTTTCTTT. This sequence encodes CAIGGRDTEAFF.

V is TRBV11-2 and J is TRBJ2-7, with 11 bases aligning to TRBD1. Trimming at V came to 7 bases and at J to 1 base, leaving 9 bases not matched to a gene. Germline-derived CDR1 and CDR2 are SGHAT and FQNNGV. This CDR3 has 16 residues. DNA of the CDR3: TGTGCCAGCACCCCTTCCGGGACAGGGGGATCCTACGAGCAGTACTTC. Its translation is CASTPSGTGGSYEQYF.

The chain employs TRBV24-1 and TRBJ2-2, with 14 bases identical to TRBD2. The CDR3 contains 18 residues. V dropped 3 bases and J dropped 7; count of bases not matched to a gene: 9. CDR1 and CDR2 (germline): KGHDR, SFDVKD. The CDR3 nucleotides read TGTGCCACCAGTGATCCAGGACTAGCGGGAGGTTTTAGCGGGGAGCTGTTTTTT. It encodes CATSDPGLAGGFSGELFF.

The chain joins TRBV7-8 to TRBJ2-6; D perhaps matches TRBD1 (5 bases). The germline CDR1 and CDR2 sequences are SGHVS and FQNEAQ. This CDR3 comprises 16 residues. V was cut by 0 bases and J by 1 base, with 7 bases left in between. The CDR3 spells CASSLAQGSGANVLTF. For the CDR3, the DNA is TGTGCCAGCAGCTTAGCCCAGGGTTCTGGGGCCAACGTCCTGACTTTC.

The CDR3 nucleotides are TGTGCCAGTAGACAGGGGGCGAATGGCTATGGCTACACCTTC. This sequence encodes CASRQGANGYGYTF. This chain uses TRBV19 with TRBJ1-2, with 9 bases that match TRBD1. Losses at the gene ends were 6 bases for V and 4 bases for J; bases not matched to a gene: 6. The CDR3 consists of 14 residues. The germline V gene encodes CDR1 LNHDA and CDR2 SQIVND (reference sequence). Supplemented by reference TRBV19 and TRBJ1-2, the full variable domain reads DGGITQSPKYLFRKEGQNVTLSCEQNLNHDAMYWYRQDPGQGLRLIYYSQIVNDFQKGDIAEGYSVSREKKESFPLTVTSAQKNPTAFYLCASRQGANGYGYTFGSGTRLTVV.

CDR3 DNA: TGCGCCAGCAGCTTGGGCCGGGGGGAGACCCAGTACTTC. Amino acid sequence: CASSLGRGETQYF. This rearrangement joins TRBV5-1 to TRBJ2-5; D possibly corresponds to TRBD2 (6 bases). The germline V and J ends were trimmed by 0 bases and 5 bases, with 8 bases remaining between them. CDR3 length equals 13 residues. Germline V gives CDR1 SGHRS, CDR2 YFSETQ.

The V and J genes are TRBV3-1 (or the pseudogene TRBV3-2) and TRBJ2-7; TRBD2 agrees at 8 bases. The germline gives CDR1 LGHDT, CDR2 YNNKEL (reference sequence). CDR3 length: 13 residues. Trimming cost V 4 bases and J 3 bases; bases outside gene matches: 2. Here the CDR3 DNA reads TGTGCCAGCAGCCCCGGGACTAGCTACGAGCAGTACTTC. Encoded protein: CASSPGTSYEQYF.

J is TRBJ2-7 and V is TRBV19; 10 bases are a match to TRBD2. The length of the CDR3 is 15 residues. In germline, CDR1 is LNHDA, CDR2 SQIVND (reference sequence). V lost 8 bases and J lost 2; bases outside the gene matches: 9. In nucleotides, the CDR3 is TGTGCCAGTGGTAATAGGACTAGCGGCCCCTACGAGCAGTACTTC. Translating gives CASGNRTSGPYEQYF. The variable domain in full, completed from reference TRBV19 and TRBJ2-7, reads DGGITQSPKYLFRKEGQNVTLSCEQNLNHDAMYWYRQDPGQGLRLIYYSQIVNDFQKGDIAEGYSVSREKKESFPLTVTSAQKNPTAFYLCASGNRTSGPYEQYFGPGTRLTVT.

The V gene is TRBV4-2, the J gene TRBJ2-7, with a possible D match to TRBD2 (5 bases). V shed 8 bases and J shed 5 bases, with 19 bases lying between them. This CDR3 spans 14 amino acids. The V gene's germline CDR1 is LGHNA and CDR2 YNFKEQ. The CDR3 here is CASAMAGLNHEQYF. The CDR3 nucleotides read TGTGCCAGCGCCATGGCGGGTCTTAACCACGAGCAGTACTTC.

This clone was picked up one time. The chain couples TRBV6-5 to TRBJ2-1; the match to TRBD1 covers 7 bases. The CDR3 has 11 residues. CDR1 and CDR2 (germline): MNHEY, SVGAGI. Trimming at V came to 8 bases and at J to 7 bases, leaving 2 bases not matched to a gene. DNA for the CDR3: TGTGCCAGCGCCAGGGGGAATGAGCAGTTCTTC. Translating gives CASARGNEQFF.